The 10 T cell receptor beta chains below come from one sample, sequenced in a study of cytomegalovirus exposure and HLA in healthy donors. The study ran its PCR with 60 Vbeta and 13 Jbeta primers. The repertoire was sequenced with immunoSEQ multiplex PCR; TCRdb's copy has only in-frame clones and lacks some. The sample consists of roughly 100,000 clones, approximately 12% of them appearing once. The sample comprised PBMCs. These receptors came from a man aged 40-49 years in good health and CMV-seropositive.

The chain carries TRBV4-3 and TRBJ1-4; TRBD1 matches at 8 bases. Per the germline V gene, CDR1 is LGHNA and CDR2 is YSLEER. The CDR3 covers 22 residues. After removal of 2 bases from V and 3 bases from J, the junction contained 23 bases not matched to a gene. The CDR3 bases are TGCGCCAGCAGCCAACAAAAAAGAACAGGGGGTAGGAGCTTAGGAGCTAATGAAAAACTGTTTTTT. Translating gives CASSQQKRTGGRSLGANEKLFF.

J is TRBJ2-1 and V is TRBV5-4; TRBD2 is a possible D gene (5 bases). V was shortened by 0 bases and J by 6 bases, with 7 bases between the two germline ends. The germline V gene encodes CDR1 SGHNT and CDR2 YYREEE (reference sequence). This CDR3 comprises 13 residues. The CDR3 sequence is CASSLDAGNEQFF. Written as DNA, the CDR3 is TGTGCCAGCAGCTTGGATGCGGGCAATGAGCAGTTCTTC.

This clone was picked up a small number of times. The chain has TRBV29-1 and TRBJ2-5, with D perhaps matching TRBD2 (5 bases). The V end lost 5 bases, the J end lost 2 bases, and 15 bases lay between the germline ends. Germline V CDR1 and CDR2: SQVTM, ANQGSEA. The CDR3 covers 14 residues. CDR3 residues: CSVQPVRDQETQYF. In nucleotides, the CDR3 is TGCAGCGTTCAGCCAGTGAGGGATCAAGAGACCCAGTACTTC. The whole variable domain, remainder taken from reference TRBV29-1 and TRBJ2-5, is SAVISQKPSRDICQRGTSLTIQCQVDSQVTMMFWYRQQPGQSLTLIATANQGSEATYESGFVIDKFPISRPNLTFSTLTVSNMSPEDSSIYLCSVQPVRDQETQYFGPGTRLLVL.

The rearrangement links TRBV18 to TRBJ2-4; TRBD1 matches at 8 bases. The trim removed 3 bases at V and 7 bases at J, leaving 5 bases unmatched. The length of the CDR3 is 14 residues. Germline V CDR1 and CDR2: KGHSH, LQKENI. Written as DNA, the CDR3 is TGTGCCAGCTCACCCCGGACAGGGTGGAACATTCAGTACTTC. Translation gives CASSPRTGWNIQYF.

This clone was counted only a few times. V gene TRBV14 combines with J gene TRBJ1-2, with 10 bases that match TRBD1. V dropped 5 bases and J dropped 9; count of bases not matched to a gene: 12. This CDR3 is 15 amino acids long. Germline V gene data show CDR1 as SGHDN and CDR2 as FVKESK. CDR3 sequence reads: CASSFYTGTGASYTF. CDR3 in DNA: TGTGCCAGCAGCTTTTACACCGGGACAGGGGCCAGCTACACCTTC. Supplemented by reference TRBV14 and TRBJ1-2, the full variable domain reads EAGVTQFPSHSVIEKGQTVTLRCDPISGHDNLYWYRRVMGKEIKFLLHFVKESKQDESGMPNNRFLAERTGGTYSTLKVQPAELEDSGVYFCASSFYTGTGASYTFGSGTRLTVV.

This clone was counted a few times. This sequence joins TRBV7-6 and TRBJ2-7, with D possibly TRBD1 on 5 matching bases. Trimming pared 4 bases from V and 7 bases from J, leaving 23 bases between. CDR1 is SGHVS and CDR2 is FNYEAQ in the germline V gene. This CDR3 contains 16 residues. The CDR3 region has the DNA TGTGCCAGCAGCTCGAGTGCCTTACCGAATAGGGGAGAGCAGTACTTC. Encoded protein: CASSSSALPNRGEQYF.

This clone has just a few counts. This chain joins TRBV27 and TRBJ2-3; 10 positions agree with TRBD2. The length of the CDR3 is 21 residues. Trimming took 5 bases from V and 2 from J; bases not matched to a gene: 22. From germline, CDR1 is MNHEY and CDR2 SMNVEV (reference sequence). The CDR3, as DNA: TGTGCCAGCAGTCGGACTAGCGGAGCGGGCAGGGCTTTGGGGCACACAGATACGCAGTATTTT. Amino acids: CASSRTSGAGRALGHTDTQYF.

This clone was observed a few times. The V gene is TRBV28, the J gene TRBJ1-5; a possible D gene is TRBD1 (6 bases). The CDR3 length is 16 residues. V was clipped by 2 bases and J by 5 bases, with 16 bases between them. Germline CDR1 and CDR2: MDHEN and SYDVKM. The CDR3 sequence is CASSLVPRGGYQPQHF. CDR3 nucleotide sequence: TGTGCCAGCAGTTTAGTCCCGCGAGGGGGATATCAGCCCCAGCATTTT.

The sample holds a few counts of this clone. The chain couples TRBV5-1 to TRBJ1-2, with 9 positions matching TRBD1. CDR1 and CDR2 (germline): SGHRS, YFSETQ. CDR3 size: 14 residues. The ends lost 0 bases at V and 8 bases at J; junction bases unmatched: 5. CDR3: CASSLVGTGNGYTF. CDR3 nucleotides: TGCGCCAGCAGCTTGGTGGGGACAGGGAACGGCTACACCTTC.

The V call is TRBV5-1, the J call TRBJ2-3; 11 bases are shared with TRBD2. Germline V gives CDR1 SGHRS, CDR2 YFSETQ. The CDR3 consists of 16 residues. The V gene end was trimmed by 4 bases and the J gene end by 2 bases; junction bases not matched to a gene: 6. The chain's CDR3 is CASSRGLAAYTDTQYF. In nucleotides, the CDR3 is TGCGCCAGCAGCAGGGGACTAGCGGCTTACACAGATACGCAGTATTTT.